The 15 T cell receptor beta chains below come from one sample, sequenced in a study of vaccination effects on CD4 cells after COVID-19. These receptors are not linked to any known antigen. Once cultured for around 11 days, the cells underwent separation to obtain CD4+ T cells. As their vaccination, participants received two doses of either BNT162b2 or mRNA-1273. Using immunoSEQ multiplex PCR, the repertoire was profiled, and TCRdb retains in-frame clones only, with some absent. The data hold 37,000 or so clones, with around two thirds observed a single time. Sample: CD4+ T cells from PBMCs cultured without peptide, taken after COVID-19 vaccination. The receptor source for this set is a human donor who received a COVID-19 vaccine.

The chain couples TRBV18 to TRBJ1-1; no clear D gene. The CDR3 spans 13 residues. Trimming took off 1 base at V and 4 bases at J, with 7 bases between the two ends. Per germline, CDR1 KGHSH and CDR2 LQKENI. The CDR3 is CASSPQGSTEAFF. In DNA, the CDR3 is TGTGCCAGCTCACCACAGGGTAGCACTGAAGCTTTCTTT.

This clone came up a few times. This chain uses TRBV29-1 with TRBJ1-4; D may be TRBD1 (5 bases). Between the trimmed V and J ends, which lost 3 bases and 7 bases, there was a span of 12 bases. Germline lookup yields CDR1 SQVTM and CDR2 ANQGSEA. The CDR3 is 13 residues long. The CDR3 region has the DNA TGCAGCGTTGAGCGGAGGGGAGGTGAAAAACTGTTTTTT. This gives the protein CSVERRGGEKLFF. Full variable domain (remainder filled in from reference TRBV29-1 and TRBJ1-4): SAVISQKPSRDICQRGTSLTIQCQVDSQVTMMFWYRQQPGQSLTLIATANQGSEATYESGFVIDKFPISRPNLTFSTLTVSNMSPEDSSIYLCSVERRGGEKLFFGSGTQLSVL.

The CDR3 DNA is TGTGCCAGCAGCTGGGGACGGCCCGCCTACGAGCAGTACTTC. Its translation is CASSWGRPAYEQYF. The chain joins TRBV5-6 to TRBJ2-7; D possibly uses TRBD1 or TRBD2 (5 bases each). The CDR3 is 14 amino acids. Germline CDR1 SGHDT, CDR2 YYEEEE. V was pared by 3 bases and J by 2 bases, with 12 bases between.

This rearrangement joins TRBV9 to TRBJ2-3; D remains ambiguous. CDR3 length: 14 amino acids. CDR1 SGDLS and CDR2 YYNGEE come from the germline V gene. Trimming pared 4 bases from V and 0 bases from J, leaving 9 bases between. CDR3 nucleotides: TGTGCCAGCAGCTCCCAGGTTAGCACAGATACGCAGTATTTT. It specifies CASSSQVSTDTQYF.

This clone showed up just a few times. The chain employs TRBV7-9 and TRBJ1-6; D might be TRBD1 (6 bases). CDR1 and CDR2 from the germline V gene are SEHNR and FQNEAQ (reference sequence). CDR3 length: 15 amino acids. Deletions cut 8 bases from V and 10 bases from J, with 21 bases between. The CDR3 is CASAQQGQVGSPLHF. Here the CDR3 DNA reads TGTGCCAGCGCCCAGCAGGGGCAAGTTGGATCACCCCTCCACTTT.

This chain links TRBV2 with TRBJ2-2; either TRBD1 or TRBD2 may fit D (7 bases each). Trimming removed 5 bases from V and 4 bases from J, with 14 bases in between. CDR1 SNHLY and CDR2 FYNNEI come from the germline V gene. The CDR3 spans 15 residues. The CDR3 protein is CASSNRGGITGELFF. CDR3 bases: TGTGCCAGCAGTAACAGGGGAGGGATCACCGGGGAGCTGTTTTTT.

The chain links TRBV10-3 to TRBJ1-1, with D perhaps TRBD1 (5 bases). CDR3 size: 13 residues. V was clipped by 8 bases and J by 4 bases, with 14 bases between them. Germline V gene sequence: CDR1 ENHRY, CDR2 SYGVKD. In nucleotides, the CDR3 is TGTGCCATCGCGACAGATTATGGCACTGAAGCTTTCTTT. This gives the protein CAIATDYGTEAFF.

This clone was recorded only once. The rearrangement uses TRBV7-8 and TRBJ1-1; TRBD1 matches at 7 bases. The CDR3 spans 15 residues. The J segment lost 0 bases and the V segment lost 3 bases, leaving 4 bases of the junction unmatched. Germline lookup yields CDR1 SGHVS and CDR2 FQNEAQ. CDR3 loop: CASSFPDRVNTEAFF. The CDR3 DNA reads TGTGCCAGCAGCTTCCCAGACAGGGTGAACACTGAAGCTTTCTTT.

This chain joins TRBV6-5 and TRBJ1-1, with TRBD1 as a possible D gene (5 bases). The V and J ends lost 5 bases and 1 base respectively, with 11 bases between them. The germline V gene encodes CDR1 MNHEY and CDR2 SVGAGI. This CDR3 region has 14 residues. CDR3 nucleotides: TGTGCCAGCAGTCCGTCGGACAAGAACACTGAAGCTTTCTTT. This translates into CASSPSDKNTEAFF.

There are a few counts of this clone. The chain carries TRBV27 and TRBJ1-2, with D perhaps TRBD1 (5 bases). Germline values: CDR1 MNHEY, CDR2 SMNVEV (reference sequence). The V and J ends lost 4 bases and 2 bases respectively, with 8 bases between them. The CDR3 contains 13 residues. This CDR3 is CASSSDSNYGYTF. CDR3 sequence (DNA): TGTGCCAGCAGTTCCGACAGCAACTATGGCTACACCTTC.

This chain connects TRBV9 to TRBJ2-5, with D perhaps TRBD2 (5 bases). Germline CDR1 SGDLS, CDR2 YYNGEE. The CDR3 contains 14 residues. V was trimmed by 4 bases and J by 2 bases, leaving 12 bases between them. CDR3 in DNA: TGTGCCAGCAGCCCGATGAGCGGTCAAGAGACCCAGTACTTC. As protein: CASSPMSGQETQYF. Full variable domain (outside the CDR3, taken from reference TRBV9 and TRBJ2-5): DSGVTQTPKHLITATGQRVTLRCSPRSGDLSVYWYQQSLDQGLQFLIQYYNGEERAKGNILERFSAQQFPDLHSELNLSSLELGDSALYFCASSPMSGQETQYFGPGTRLLVL.

The chain employs TRBV3-1 (or the pseudogene TRBV3-2) and TRBJ2-3; no clear D. This CDR3 is 13 amino acids long. From germline, CDR1 is LGHDT and CDR2 YNNKEL (reference sequence). V was shortened by 7 bases and J by 4 bases, with 12 bases between the two germline ends. The CDR3 DNA is TGTGCCAGCACCCAGCGCGGTGCAGATACGCAGTATTTT. Residues: CASTQRGADTQYF.

The chain has TRBV27 and TRBJ1-1, with 7 bases aligning to TRBD1. Germline V CDR1 and CDR2: MNHEY, SMNVEV (reference sequence). This CDR3 region has 16 residues. Losses at the gene ends were 3 bases for V and 0 bases for J; bases not matched to a gene: 7. CDR3 amino acids: CASSLTGLSMNTEAFF. The DNA for the CDR3 is TGTGCCAGCAGTTTGACAGGGCTTTCCATGAACACTGAAGCTTTCTTT.

V usage is TRBV27 and J usage is TRBJ1-2; tentative D call: TRBD1 (5 bases). The CDR3 is made up of 14 amino acids. Between the trimmed V and J ends, which lost 5 bases and 9 bases, there was a span of 19 bases. Germline CDR1 is MNHEY and CDR2 is SMNVEV (reference sequence). CDR3 sequence (DNA): TGTGCCAGCAGTGATATTTTGGGGGGAAGTCGCTACACCTTC. Its protein is CASSDILGGSRYTF.

The chain couples TRBV6-2 or TRBV6-3 to TRBJ2-3, with unresolved D. The germline V gene has CDR1 MNHEY and CDR2 SVGEGT. V lost 5 bases to trimming and J lost 2 bases, with 5 bases between them. There are 12 residues in the CDR3. The CDR3 DNA sequence: TGTGCCAGCAGTCTTCCCACAGATACGCAGTATTTT. Amino acids: CASSLPTDTQYF.